This T cell receptor (beta chain) derives from a study of neurological immune-mediated disorders. A 10-nucleotide random UMI tagged transcripts in template-switch 5'RACE cDNA synthesis. Per sequencing run, 15-18 subjects together gave over 160 million TCR-beta sequences. TCRdb reprocessed the 5' RACE reads with MiXCR, giving one entry per CDR3 protein. The sample carries tens of thousands of distinct CDR3 sequences, roughly 15% recorded once. Germline values: CDR1 SGHKS, CDR2 YYEKEE (reference sequence). This CDR3 region has 14 residues. V shed 3 bases, J shed 1 base, and the junction held 2 bases outside the gene matches. This clonotype was counted ten times or more. As to time point: longitudinal time-point 1 (baseline). The starting material, 2 million PBMCs stored at -80 C, gave rise to the unsorted libraries.

The source of this sequence is a female donor with HTLV-1-associated myelopathy (HAM/TSP). This chain connects TRBV5-5 to TRBJ2-5; 8 nucleotides match TRBD1. The material sequenced was PBMCs. The CDR3 DNA sequence: TGTGCCAGCAGCTGGGGACAGGTCCAAGAGACCCAGTACTTC. Translating it yields CASSWGQVQETQYF.